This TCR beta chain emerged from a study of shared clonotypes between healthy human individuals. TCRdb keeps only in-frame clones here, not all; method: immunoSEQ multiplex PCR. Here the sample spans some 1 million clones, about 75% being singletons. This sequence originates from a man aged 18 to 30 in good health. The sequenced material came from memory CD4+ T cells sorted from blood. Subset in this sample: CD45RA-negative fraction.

The CDR3 nucleotides are TGTGCCAGCAGTTTATACGGGACAGGTCAAAACTATGAGCAGTTCTTC. It is translated as CASSLYGTGQNYEQFF. The chain uses TRBV28 and TRBJ2-1, with 8 bases identical to TRBD1. Germline V CDR1 and CDR2: MDHEN, SYDVKM. This CDR3 region has 16 residues. The V segment lost 1 base and the J segment 8 bases; nucleotides outside the gene matches: 10.